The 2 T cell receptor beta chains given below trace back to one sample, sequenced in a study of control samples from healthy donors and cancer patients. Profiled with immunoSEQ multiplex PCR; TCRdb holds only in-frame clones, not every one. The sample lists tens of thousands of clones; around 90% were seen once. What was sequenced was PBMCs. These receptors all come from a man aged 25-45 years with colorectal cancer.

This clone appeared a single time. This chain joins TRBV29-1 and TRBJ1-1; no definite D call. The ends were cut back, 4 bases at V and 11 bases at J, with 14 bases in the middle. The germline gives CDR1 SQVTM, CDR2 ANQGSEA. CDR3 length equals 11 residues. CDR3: CSVGGGNGAFF. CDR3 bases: TGCAGCGTTGGGGGAGGGAACGGGGCTTTCTTT.

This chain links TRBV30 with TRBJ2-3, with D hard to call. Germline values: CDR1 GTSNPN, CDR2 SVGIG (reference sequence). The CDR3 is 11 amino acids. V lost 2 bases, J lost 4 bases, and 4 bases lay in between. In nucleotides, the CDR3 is TGTGCCTGGAGTACGGCAGATACGCAGTATTTT. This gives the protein CAWSTADTQYF.